The clone carrying this T cell receptor (beta chain) was observed a handful of times. What it binds is not known. This specimen comes from a study of CD8 T cells in ankylosing spondylitis. CDR3 size: 15 residues. V was trimmed by 2 bases and J by 4 bases, leaving 14 bases between them. Each TCR beta library was made by quantitative 5'-RACE that incorporated molecular barcodes. TCRdb redid the calling of the 5' RACE reads with MiXCR, one entry per CDR3 protein. Altogether roughly 280,000 distinct CDR3 sequences are present, around 20% being singletons, with the ten largest covering less than 9.5%. Study results and limitations: Characteristic of ankylosing spondylitis blood, it appeared, was a TCR beta motif comprising several highly homologous variants. As for the disease-linked clones, they showed a CD8+ phenotype and occurred at relatively low frequencies in peripheral blood.

The sequence derives from a male donor with ankylosing spondylitis or in good health (not recorded which). V usage is TRBV12-3 or TRBV12-4 and J usage is TRBJ2-5; D possibly matches TRBD1 or TRBD2 (5 bases each). Sequencing was done on a sample of blood, either unsorted or a sorted T cell fraction (not recorded which). CDR3 region: CASSLFQGAGETQYF. The CDR3 DNA reads as TGTGCCAGCAGTTTATTTCAGGGTGCGGGAGAGACCCAGTACTTC.